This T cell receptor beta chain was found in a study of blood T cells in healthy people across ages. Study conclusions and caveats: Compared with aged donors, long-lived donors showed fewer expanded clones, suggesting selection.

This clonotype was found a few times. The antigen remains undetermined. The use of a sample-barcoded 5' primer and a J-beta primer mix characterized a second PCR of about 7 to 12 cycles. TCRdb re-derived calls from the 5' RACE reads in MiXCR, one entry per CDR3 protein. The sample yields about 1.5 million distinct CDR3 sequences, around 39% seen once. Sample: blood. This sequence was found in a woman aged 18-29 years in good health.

The CDR3 spells CASSSGFGQPQHF. The CDR3 nucleotides are TGTGCCAGCAGTTCGGGGTTCGGTCAGCCCCAGCATTTT. The chain employs TRBV27 and TRBJ1-5; D not certain. Trimming removed 4 bases at V and 6 bases at J, with 10 bases between. CDR1 and CDR2 from the germline V gene are MNHEY and SMNVEV (reference sequence). The CDR3 covers 13 residues.